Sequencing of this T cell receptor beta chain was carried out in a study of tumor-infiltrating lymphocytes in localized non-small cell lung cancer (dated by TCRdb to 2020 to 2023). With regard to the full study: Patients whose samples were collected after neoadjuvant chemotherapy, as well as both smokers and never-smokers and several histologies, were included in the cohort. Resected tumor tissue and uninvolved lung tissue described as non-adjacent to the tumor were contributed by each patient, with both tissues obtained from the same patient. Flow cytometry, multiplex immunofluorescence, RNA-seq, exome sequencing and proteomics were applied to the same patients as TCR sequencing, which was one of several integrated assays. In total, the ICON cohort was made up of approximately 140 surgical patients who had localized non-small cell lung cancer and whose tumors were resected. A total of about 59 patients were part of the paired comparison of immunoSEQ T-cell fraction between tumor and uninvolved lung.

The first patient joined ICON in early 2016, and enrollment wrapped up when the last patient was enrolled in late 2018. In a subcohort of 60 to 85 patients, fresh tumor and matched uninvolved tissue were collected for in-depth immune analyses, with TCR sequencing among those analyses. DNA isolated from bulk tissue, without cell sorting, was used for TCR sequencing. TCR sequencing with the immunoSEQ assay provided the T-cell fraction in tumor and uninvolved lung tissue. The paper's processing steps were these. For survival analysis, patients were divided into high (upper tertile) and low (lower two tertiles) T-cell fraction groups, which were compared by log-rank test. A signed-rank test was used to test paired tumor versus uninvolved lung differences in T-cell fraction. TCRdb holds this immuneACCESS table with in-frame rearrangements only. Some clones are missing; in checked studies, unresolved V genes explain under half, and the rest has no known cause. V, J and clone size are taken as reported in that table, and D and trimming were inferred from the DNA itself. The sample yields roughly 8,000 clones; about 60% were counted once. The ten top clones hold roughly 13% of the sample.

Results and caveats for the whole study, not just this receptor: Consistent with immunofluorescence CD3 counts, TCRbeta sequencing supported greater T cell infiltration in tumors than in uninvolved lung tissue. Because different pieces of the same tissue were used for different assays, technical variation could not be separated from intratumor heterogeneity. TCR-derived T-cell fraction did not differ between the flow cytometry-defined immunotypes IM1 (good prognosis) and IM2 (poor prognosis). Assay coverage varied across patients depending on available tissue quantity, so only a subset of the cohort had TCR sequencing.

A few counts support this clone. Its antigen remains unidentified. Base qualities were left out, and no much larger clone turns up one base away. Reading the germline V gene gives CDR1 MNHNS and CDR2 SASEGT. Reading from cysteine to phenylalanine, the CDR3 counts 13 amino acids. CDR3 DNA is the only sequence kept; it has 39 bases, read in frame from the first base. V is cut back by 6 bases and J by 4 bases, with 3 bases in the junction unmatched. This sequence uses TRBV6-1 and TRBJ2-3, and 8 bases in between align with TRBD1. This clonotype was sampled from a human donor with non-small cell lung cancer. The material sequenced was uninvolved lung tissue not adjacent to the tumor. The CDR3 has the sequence CASRLQGADTQYF. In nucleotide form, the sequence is TGTGCCAGCAGGCTACAGGGGGCAGATACGCAGTATTTT.